This T cell receptor beta chain was retrieved from a study of blood T cell repertoires in COVID-19. Using immunoSEQ multiplex PCR, the repertoire was profiled, and TCRdb retains in-frame clones only, with some absent. The sample carries under 350,000 clones, around 88% recorded once. With 5 bases removed from V and 5 bases from J, the gap between germline ends came to 12 bases. Germline V gives CDR1 MDHEN, CDR2 SYDVKM. CDR3 length equals 13 residues. Material for sequencing was peripheral blood. The TCR sequence derives from a man aged 35 to 55 with acute or convalescent COVID-19. V and J are TRBV28 and TRBJ1-1, with D tentatively TRBD1 (6 bases). The CDR3 region has the DNA TGTGCCAGCAGTCTAGGGGGGGTGACTGAAGCTTTCTTT. Its protein product is CASSLGGVTEAFF.